This T cell receptor beta chain was obtained from a study of a mutant IDH1 vaccine in newly diagnosed glioma (dated by TCRdb to the early 2020s). About the full investigation: Vaccination started 4-6 weeks after radiotherapy alone, or was given together with temozolomide cycles in the groups whose treatment included chemotherapy. Peripheral blood was drawn at six visits: V03 (baseline), V05, V07, V10, V12 and V13. Visit V12 was the week-35 safety follow-up and visit V13 was the week-47 end of study. Longitudinal TCRB deep sequencing was performed for around 23 treated patients wherever samples were available for exploratory analyses. Of the roughly 32 treated patients, approximately 62% were male and around 38% were female, and a mean age of 40.4 years was recorded. Prior to enrollment, patients had been given standard therapy consisting of radiotherapy alone, temozolomide alone, or radiochemotherapy with temozolomide, with the combination given to most patients.

Preparation of the library involved the immunoSEQ multiplex PCR assay. The hsTCRB Kit was used according to the manufacturer's protocol to amplify rearranged TCR beta chain sequences. An Illumina MiSeq was used to sequence the TCRB libraries. The authors' pipeline ran thus. The kit vendor's proprietary platform handled demultiplexing, trimming and gene mapping. TCRdb carries this immuneACCESS record with in-frame sequences only. Its versions omit some clonotypes, under half of them owing to an unresolved V gene in the studies checked, with the rest unexplained. V, J and clone size reflect that table, while D and trimming were determined from the DNA. The sample data list approximately 30,000 clones, and roughly 80% of these were observed just once. About 9.3% of the sample comes from the top ten. Inclusive of the bounding cysteine and phenylalanine, the CDR3 is 12 residues long. Kept here is only the CDR3 DNA, which spans 36 bases and is read in frame from base 1. A distance of 6 bases separates the germline ends of V and J, which lose 1 base and 5 bases respectively. The germline V gene (reference sequence) specifies GTSNPN as CDR1 and SVGIG as CDR2.

A word on this clone: Its recognized antigen is unknown. One base away there is no much larger clone; base qualities are not given.

According to the study, the label for this sample's time point signals: week 35, safety follow-up. A 20-mer mutant IDH1 peptide at 300 micrograms in Montanide made up each vaccine dose, which was injected subcutaneously together with topical imiquimod. Patients received eight vaccinations in weeks 1, 3, 5, 7, 11, 15, 19 and 23, corresponding to visits V03 through V10. Newly diagnosed WHO grade 3 or 4 IDH1-mutant astrocytomas showing loss of nuclear ATRX were present in the donors. The samples were drawn from NOA16, a multicentre, single-arm, open-label phase I trial in Germany that tested a mutant IDH1 peptide vaccine in humans for the first time. Genomic DNA for TCRB sequencing was extracted from EDTA blood using the DNeasy Blood and Tissue Kit. Here is what the overall study found, with its caveats: Pseudoprogression appeared unrelated to alterations in the top peripheral T cell clonotypes detected by TCRB sequencing. Selection of PBMC samples for TCRB deep sequencing was based on availability. Immune responses induced by the vaccine were seen in around 94% of patients across multiple MHC alleles. The authors noted that analyses of patient blood samples could not be reproduced because of sample limitations.

This sequence originates from a woman aged 25-40 years with glioma. Some clones in this sample may be carry-over from other donors' samples. The sequencing here drew on PBMCs, taken from a glioma patient whose treatment included an IDH1 peptide vaccine. The chain employs TRBV30 and TRBJ1-5; TRBD1 is possibly the D segment (6 matching bases). The DNA is as follows: TGTGCCTGGAGTGAGGGGGATCAGCCCCAGCATTTT. Its protein product is CAWSEGDQPQHF.